A single sample is the source of the 31 T cell receptor beta chains below, sequenced in a study of blood T cell repertoires in COVID-19. The table came from immunoSEQ multiplex PCR; TCRdb's copy has only in-frame clones and leaves some out. The sample yields hundreds of thousands of clones, more than 75% seen once. The sequencing input was peripheral blood. These TCRs come from a woman between 50 and 59 years old who had recovered from COVID-19.

The chain carries TRBV30 and TRBJ1-1; TRBD1 is a possible D gene (5 bases). There are 11 residues in the CDR3. V lost 0 bases, J lost 11 bases, and 10 bases lay in between. Germline V gene data show CDR1 as GTSNPN and CDR2 as SVGIG (reference sequence). CDR3 in amino acids: CAWSVPGQAFF. The CDR3 region has the DNA TGTGCCTGGAGTGTGCCAGGGCAGGCTTTCTTT.

V usage is TRBV19 and J usage is TRBJ1-3, with TRBD1 as a possible D gene (5 bases). The CDR3 loop spans 16 amino acids. Germline values: CDR1 LNHDA, CDR2 SQIVND (reference sequence). Trimming left V 4 bases short and J 0 bases short, with 13 bases between. Here the CDR3 DNA reads TGTGCCAGTAGTAGGCTACAGGACTACTCTGGAAACACCATATATTTT. Its protein product is CASSRLQDYSGNTIYF.

The chain recombines TRBV19 with TRBJ1-4; 7 positions match TRBD1. CDR3 length: 14 amino acids. The germline CDR1 and CDR2 sequences are LNHDA and SQIVND (reference sequence). After removal of 5 bases from V and 5 bases from J, the junction contained 5 bases not matched to a gene. The CDR3 region is CASSPDRANEKLFF. The CDR3 DNA reads TGTGCCAGTAGTCCCGACAGGGCAAATGAAAAACTGTTTTTT.

This clone was seen only once. This chain connects TRBV6-6 to TRBJ1-5; D is uncertain. CDR1 is MNHNY, CDR2 SVGAGI, per germline (reference sequence). This CDR3 comprises 13 residues. V was pared by 6 bases and J by 4 bases, with 10 bases between. CDR3 in amino acids: CASSYQVNQPQHF. CDR3 nucleotide sequence: TGTGCCAGCAGCTACCAGGTGAATCAGCCCCAGCATTTT.

V gene TRBV30 combines with J gene TRBJ1-1; D uncertain. V was shortened by 5 bases and J by 4 bases, with 8 bases between the two germline ends. This CDR3 contains 11 residues. Germline-derived CDR1 and CDR2 are GTSNPN and SVGIG (reference sequence). In DNA, the CDR3 is TGTGCCTGGCGGAGTAGCACTGAAGCTTTCTTT. Translating gives CAWRSSTEAFF.

The chain employs TRBV27 and TRBJ2-3, with D tentatively TRBD2 (6 bases). Looked up from germline, CDR1 is MNHEY and CDR2 is SMNVEV (reference sequence). The CDR3 covers 15 residues. Trimming shortened V by 0 bases and J by 1 base, and 8 bases separated the two germline ends. The CDR3 protein is CASSLSGGGTDTQYF. The DNA for the CDR3 is TGTGCCAGCAGTTTATCGGGGGGAGGCACAGATACGCAGTATTTT.

The chain carries TRBV10-2 and TRBJ1-3; weak D call: TRBD1 (5 bases). Germline lookup yields CDR1 WSHSY and CDR2 SAAADI. This CDR3 region has 14 residues. Trimming stripped 0 bases from V and 3 bases from J, with 6 bases between. The CDR3 here is CASSESGDGNTIYF. The CDR3 nucleotides read TGCGCCAGCAGTGAGTCAGGGGATGGAAACACCATATATTTT.

J is TRBJ2-1 and V is TRBV9; D is undetermined. The V end was cut by 0 bases, the J end by 0 bases, with 10 bases between. Germline V lookup: CDR1 SGDLS, CDR2 YYNGEE. The CDR3 is 16 residues long. The CDR3 coding sequence is TGTGCCAGCAGCGTAGCTGTTAGAAGCTCCTACAATGAGCAGTTCTTC. This encodes CASSVAVRSSYNEQFF. The variable domain in full, with the rest retrieved from reference TRBV9 and TRBJ2-1, is DSGVTQTPKHLITATGQRVTLRCSPRSGDLSVYWYQQSLDQGLQFLIQYYNGEERAKGNILERFSAQQFPDLHSELNLSSLELGDSALYFCASSVAVRSSYNEQFFGPGTRLTVL.

This clone was counted once. CDR3 sequence reads: CASSPLGGLYNEQFF. In DNA form, the CDR3 reads TGTGCCAGCAGCCCCCTTGGGGGGTTATACAATGAGCAGTTCTTC. The J gene is TRBJ2-1, the V gene TRBV6-5; perhaps TRBD2 as D (6 bases). Germline lookup yields CDR1 MNHEY and CDR2 SVGAGI. Trimming left V 6 bases short and J 4 bases short, with 16 bases between. This CDR3 contains 15 residues.

The sample holds a few counts of this clone. The chain recombines TRBV11-2 with TRBJ2-1, with 8 bases aligning to TRBD2. There are 15 residues in the CDR3. Germline V lookup: CDR1 SGHAT, CDR2 FQNNGV. Trimming cost V 1 base and J 2 bases; bases outside gene matches: 1. CDR3 sequence reads: CASSLAAGAYNEQFF. The CDR3 region has the DNA TGTGCCAGCAGCTTAGCAGCGGGAGCCTACAATGAGCAGTTCTTC.

V gene TRBV5-8 combines with J gene TRBJ2-2, with a possible D match to TRBD1 (5 bases). Deletions cut 4 bases from V and 1 base from J, with 14 bases between. Germline V gene lookup returns CDR1 SGHTS and CDR2 YDEGEE. The CDR3 totals 16 residues. The CDR3: CASSLEGARNTGELFF. In DNA form, the CDR3 reads TGTGCCAGCAGCCTGGAAGGGGCCAGGAACACCGGGGAGCTGTTTTTT.

V gene TRBV5-1 combines with J gene TRBJ1-1; TRBD1 agrees at 9 bases. V trimming: 1 base; J trimming: 1 base; junction bases outside the gene matches: 8. CDR3 size: 17 residues. Germline V gene data show CDR1 as SGHRS and CDR2 as YFSETQ. CDR3 bases: TGCGCCAGCAGCTTGTTTTCAACAGGGGGCGAGAACACTGAAGCTTTCTTT. It codes for CASSLFSTGGENTEAFF. Drawing the rest from reference TRBV5-1 and TRBJ1-1, the complete variable domain is KAGVTQTPRYLIKTRGQQVTLSCSPISGHRSVSWYQQTPGQGLQFLFEYFSETQRNKGNFPGRFSGRQFSNSRSEMNVSTLELGDSALYLCASSLFSTGGENTEAFFGQGTRLTVV.

This chain links TRBV3-1 (or the pseudogene TRBV3-2) with TRBJ1-1, with D hard to call. V gave up 4 bases and J gave up 11 bases, with 17 bases separating them. The CDR3 loop spans 13 amino acids. Germline V gene lookup returns CDR1 LGHDT and CDR2 YNNKEL (reference sequence). The chain's CDR3 is CASSPVEGGRAFF. The DNA of the CDR3 is TGTGCCAGCAGCCCGGTTGAGGGTGGACGGGCTTTCTTT.

This chain uses TRBV28 with TRBJ2-7; D gene ambiguous. This CDR3 contains 12 residues. The V end was cut by 3 bases, the J end by 6 bases, with 9 bases between. Per the germline V gene, CDR1 is MDHEN and CDR2 is SYDVKM. Here the CDR3 reads CASSLQAGEQYF. CDR3 coding DNA: TGTGCCAGCAGTTTGCAGGCAGGCGAGCAGTACTTC.

The J gene is TRBJ2-2, the V gene TRBV9, with TRBD1 matching over 7 bases. The V gene end was trimmed by 6 bases and the J gene end by 5 bases; junction bases not matched to a gene: 7. Germline V lookup: CDR1 SGDLS, CDR2 YYNGEE. The CDR3 is 14 amino acids. CDR3 in amino acids: CASTRQGGTGELFF. The CDR3 coding sequence is TGTGCCAGCACCAGACAGGGTGGAACCGGGGAGCTGTTTTTT.

The CDR3 loop is CAWSASGSSYNEQFF. In DNA, the CDR3 is TGTGCCTGGAGTGCTAGCGGGAGCTCCTACAATGAGCAGTTCTTC. The chain joins TRBV30 to TRBJ2-1, with 10 bases identical to TRBD2. The germline V gene has CDR1 GTSNPN and CDR2 SVGIG (reference sequence). The CDR3 is 15 amino acids. V gave up 1 base and J gave up 0 bases; unmatched junction bases: 0.

The V gene is TRBV3-1 (or the pseudogene TRBV3-2), the J gene TRBJ2-7, with 7 positions matching TRBD2. The CDR3 is 19 residues long. CDR1 is LGHDT, CDR2 YNNKEL, per germline (reference sequence). Trimming cost V 4 bases and J 3 bases; bases outside gene matches: 21. The CDR3 loop reads CASSPPVGLVDGRSYEQYF. CDR3 DNA sequence: TGTGCCAGCAGCCCCCCGGTTGGACTAGTCGATGGTAGGAGCTACGAGCAGTACTTC.

The rearrangement uses TRBV27 and TRBJ2-1, with a possible D match to TRBD2 (5 bases). The V end was cut by 6 bases, the J end by 7 bases, with 13 bases between. This CDR3 has 13 residues. The V gene's germline CDR1 is MNHEY and CDR2 SMNVEV (reference sequence). CDR3 protein: CASRRAGGNEQFF. As DNA, the CDR3 is TGTGCCAGCAGAAGGGCGGGCGGGAATGAGCAGTTCTTC.

The chain's CDR3 is CASSTHPAYEQYF. The CDR3 bases are TGTGCCAGCAGCACCCACCCAGCCTACGAGCAGTACTTC. The J gene is TRBJ2-7, the V gene TRBV4-2; D is ambiguous. V was cut by 5 bases and J by 2 bases, with 10 bases left in between. CDR3 length equals 13 residues. Germline V CDR1 and CDR2: LGHNA, YNFKEQ.

This clone was counted a single time. This specimen includes other DNA sequences encoding the same CDR3. The chain couples TRBV3-1 (or the pseudogene TRBV3-2) to TRBJ1-3; D unclear. The CDR3 is made up of 12 amino acids. Per the germline V gene, CDR1 is LGHDT and CDR2 is YNNKEL (reference sequence). Deletions cut 1 base from V and 7 bases from J, with 5 bases between. In nucleotides, the CDR3 is TGTGCCAGCAGCCAAGCCGGGAACACCATATATTTT. Translating it yields CASSQAGNTIYF.

V gene TRBV21-1 combines with J gene TRBJ1-1; TRBD1 is taken as the D call from the table, unchecked against the DNA. TRBV21-1 is classified as a pseudogene. The CDR3 covers 12 residues. CDR3 sequence (DNA): TGTGCCAGCACCAGGGCAAACACTGAAGCTTTCTTT. Its translation: CASTRANTEAFF.

The DNA for the CDR3 is TGTGCCAGTAGTTCCCCCCAGGGCGGGAGGGCCCCAGATACGCAGTATTTT. Translation: CASSSPQGGRAPDTQYF. The chain employs TRBV19 and TRBJ2-3, with 9 nucleotides matching TRBD2. The CDR3 covers 17 residues. CDR1 and CDR2 from the germline V gene are LNHDA and SQIVND (reference sequence). J was trimmed by 4 bases and V by 5 bases; bases with no gene match: 13.

This clone was seen once. The chain combines TRBV27 with TRBJ1-3, with a weak D call TRBD1 (5 bases). Trimming shortened V by 5 bases and J by 0 bases, and 8 bases separated the two germline ends. Germline V lookup: CDR1 MNHEY, CDR2 SMNVEV (reference sequence). The CDR3 consists of 14 residues. CDR3 nucleotide sequence: TGTGCCAGCAGTCAGGGATACTCTGGAAACACCATATATTTT. Its translation is CASSQGYSGNTIYF.

The chain carries TRBV6-1 and TRBJ2-5, with TRBD2 matching 10 bases. Germline CDR1 and CDR2: MNHNS and SASEGT. This CDR3 is 16 amino acids long. V lost 3 bases and J lost 5; bases outside the gene matches: 9. The CDR3 spells CASSDSGRATAETQYF. DNA of the CDR3: TGTGCCAGCAGTGACAGCGGGAGGGCCACGGCCGAGACCCAGTACTTC.

This clone was detected a few times. This chain joins TRBV6-5 and TRBJ2-5, with a weak D call TRBD1 (7 bases). The CDR3 consists of 15 residues. Germline V gene sequence: CDR1 MNHEY, CDR2 SVGAGI. With 6 bases removed from V and 4 bases from J, the gap between germline ends came to 18 bases. CDR3: CASSRRRGRVETQYF. In DNA, the CDR3 is TGTGCCAGCAGCCGCCGGAGGGGGCGAGTAGAGACCCAGTACTTC.

CDR3 nucleotides: TGCGCCAGCTATAGCGGGGGTAGCACAGATACGCAGTATTTT. It is translated as CASYSGGSTDTQYF. The chain carries TRBV5-1 and TRBJ2-3, with 9 bases matching TRBD2. The CDR3 runs to 14 residues. Germline CDR1 SGHRS, CDR2 YFSETQ. V shed 7 bases and J 0 bases; nucleotides not matched to a gene: 3.

The CDR3 DNA reads TGTGCCAGCAGTTACTCGAATCGGGGGGCCTATGGCTACACCTTC. This encodes CASSYSNRGAYGYTF. The chain combines TRBV6-5 with TRBJ1-2, with TRBD1 as a possible D gene (6 bases). The germline V gene encodes CDR1 MNHEY and CDR2 SVGAGI. CDR3 size: 15 residues. Between the trimmed V and J ends, which lost 0 bases and 4 bases, there was a span of 12 bases.

V is TRBV5-1 and J is TRBJ1-4, with 7 bases that match TRBD1. This CDR3 has 17 residues. J gave up 5 bases and V 0 bases, and 10 bases lay outside the gene matches. Germline V gene lookup returns CDR1 SGHRS and CDR2 YFSETQ. The chain's CDR3 is CASSLGGGEVPNEKLFF. The CDR3 bases are TGCGCCAGCAGCTTGGGAGGGGGCGAGGTTCCAAATGAAAAACTGTTTTTT.

This chain uses TRBV15 with TRBJ2-1; D might be TRBD2 (6 bases). Germline loops: CDR1 LNHNV, CDR2 YYDKDF (reference sequence). The V end lost 2 bases, the J end lost 5 bases, and 16 bases lay between the germline ends. This CDR3 comprises 16 residues. This CDR3 reads CATSRSHGRSDNEQFF. Written as DNA, the CDR3 is TGTGCCACCAGCAGAAGTCACGGGAGAAGCGACAATGAGCAGTTCTTC.

This chain connects TRBV6-2 or TRBV6-3 to TRBJ1-2; D may be TRBD1 (5 bases). CDR3 length: 14 amino acids. Trimming pared 4 bases from V and 7 bases from J, leaving 16 bases between. Germline lookup yields CDR1 MNHEY and CDR2 SVGEGT. CDR3 residues: CASSSVVREGGYTF. CDR3 coding DNA: TGTGCCAGCAGTTCGGTGGTCAGGGAGGGTGGCTACACCTTC.

This clone was counted between two and nine times. The chain employs TRBV6-1 and TRBJ1-2; 8 positions match TRBD1. Germline V gene sequence: CDR1 MNHNS, CDR2 SASEGT. Trimming cost V 3 bases and J 2 bases; bases outside gene matches: 8. This CDR3 has 16 residues. The CDR3 is CASSESMAGGNYGYTF. The CDR3 bases are TGTGCCAGCAGTGAGTCCATGGCAGGGGGCAACTATGGCTACACCTTC.